A single sample gave rise to the 3 T cell receptor beta chains below, sequenced in a study of human T cells and chemical hapten exposure. TCRdb reprocessed the RACE reads via MiXCR and lists one record per CDR3 protein. The data contain about 77,000 distinct CDR3 sequences, 7% to 9.5% of them singletons. Time point described: healthy volunteer bleed at 6 weeks. The template was total RNA from unfractionated whole blood. Sequenced material: whole blood. These receptors originate from a female donor in good health. Some clones in this sample may be carry-over from other donors' samples.

This clonotype has ten or more counts. This chain links TRBV2 with TRBJ1-4; the D gene is possibly TRBD1 (5 bases). Trimming took off 8 bases at V and 5 bases at J, with 18 bases between the two ends. CDR3 length: 15 residues. From germline, CDR1 is SNHLY and CDR2 FYNNEI. This CDR3 is CASLKNRGGNEKLFF. The CDR3 DNA sequence: TGTGCCAGCCTGAAAAACCGGGGCGGAAATGAAAAACTGTTTTTT.

This clonotype turned up a few times. This chain uses TRBV20-1 with TRBJ2-7; 10 bases are a match to TRBD1. V lost 8 bases to trimming and J lost 1 base; unmatched junction nucleotides: 5. Germline V gene sequence: CDR1 DFQATT, CDR2 SNEGSKA (reference sequence). This CDR3 has 13 residues. CDR3 protein: CSSTGQGSYEQYF. In nucleotides, the CDR3 is TGCAGTTCCACGGGACAGGGGTCCTACGAGCAGTACTTC.

On this clonotype itself: Its ends do not fully match the called genes, so a read error is possible. CDR3 nucleotide sequence: TGCGTCAGCAGCCAAGGAGAAATTTGGGACAGGGGCCCTGGAAACACCATATATTTT. It encodes CVSSQGEIWDRGPGNTIYF. This sequence joins TRBV4-1 and TRBJ1-3; 10 bases agree with TRBD1. The CDR3 sequence is 19 residues long. Germline values: CDR1 MGHRA, CDR2 YSYEKL.